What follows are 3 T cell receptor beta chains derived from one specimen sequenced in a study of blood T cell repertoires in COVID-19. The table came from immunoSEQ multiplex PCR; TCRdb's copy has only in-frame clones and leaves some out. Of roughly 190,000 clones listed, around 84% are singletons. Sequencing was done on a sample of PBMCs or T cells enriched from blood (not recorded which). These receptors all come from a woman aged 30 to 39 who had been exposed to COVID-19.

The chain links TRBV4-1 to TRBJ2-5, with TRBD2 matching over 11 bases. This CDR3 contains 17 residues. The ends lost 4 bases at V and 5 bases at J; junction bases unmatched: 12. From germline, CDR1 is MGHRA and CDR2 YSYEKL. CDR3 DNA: TGCGCCAGCAGCCGAATCGCTAGCGGGGGGATCTCGGAGACCCAGTACTTC. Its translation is CASSRIASGGISETQYF.

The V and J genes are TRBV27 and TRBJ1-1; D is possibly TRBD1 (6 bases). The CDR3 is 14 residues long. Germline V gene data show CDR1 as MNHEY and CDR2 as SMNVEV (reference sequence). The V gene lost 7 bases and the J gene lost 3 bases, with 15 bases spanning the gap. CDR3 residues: CASIAGGKDTEAFF. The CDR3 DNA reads TGTGCCAGCATTGCGGGGGGCAAGGACACTGAAGCTTTCTTT.

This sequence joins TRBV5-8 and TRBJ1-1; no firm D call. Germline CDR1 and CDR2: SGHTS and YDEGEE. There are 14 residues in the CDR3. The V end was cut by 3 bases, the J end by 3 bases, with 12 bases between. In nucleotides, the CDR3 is TGTGCCAGCAGCTGGGGTGGAGGGCACACTGAAGCTTTCTTT. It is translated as CASSWGGGHTEAFF.